These T cell receptor beta chains were read from a single sample in a study of CD8+ T cells in alopecia areata. Generated by immunoSEQ multiplex PCR, the TCRdb table keeps only in-frame clones and is missing some. The sample lists around 100,000 clones, 85% to 90% occurring once. The sequencing used CD8+ T cells sorted from blood, collected between weeks 30 and 35, from a patient treated with tofacitinib. These receptors came from a human donor with alopecia areata. Both conserved end residues are part of each CDR3. The D gene is left open where the match is weak. Only some rows state a clone size, as once, few, many or a class for expanded clones.

cdr3_aa	cdr3_nt	j_call	clone_size	v_call	d_call
CASIELTGPSYEQYF	TGTGCCAGCATCGAACTGACAGGGCCATCCTACGAGCAGTACTTC	TRBJ2-7	NA	TRBV5-6	TRBD1
CASSPGGINTDTQYF	TGTGCCAGCAGTCCGGGGGGTATAAACACAGATACGCAGTATTTT	TRBJ2-3	NA	TRBV27	TRBD2
CSVPAMGAYNEQFF	TGCAGCGTCCCCGCGATGGGGGCGTACAATGAGCAGTTCTTC	TRBJ2-1	NA	TRBV29-1	NA
CASTFPLNDRDRGSETQYF	TGTGCCAGCACCTTCCCCCTAAACGACCGGGACAGGGGATCAGAGACCCAGTACTTC	TRBJ2-5	NA	TRBV7-9	TRBD1
CASSLRGSYEQYF	TGTGCCAGCAGCCTTAGGGGCTCCTACGAGCAGTACTTC	TRBJ2-7	NA	TRBV7-9	NA
CASSLAVGVNTEAFF	TGTGCCAGCAGCTTAGCGGTAGGTGTGAACACTGAAGCTTTCTTT	TRBJ1-1	NA	TRBV7-9	NA
CAISDLSSGGHSEQFF	TGTGCCATCAGTGATTTGTCTAGCGGGGGTCACAGTGAGCAGTTCTTC	TRBJ2-1	NA	TRBV10-3	TRBD2
CASSLTGILDTQYF	TGTGCCAGCAGCTTAACCGGGATACTGGATACGCAGTATTTT	TRBJ2-3	NA	TRBV7-9	NA
CASSSGTYEQYF	TGTGCCAGCAGCTCCGGAACCTACGAGCAGTACTTC	TRBJ2-7	NA	TRBV2	NA
CASSQMGASKAQYEQYF	TGCGCCAGCAGCCAGATGGGGGCCTCAAAAGCTCAATACGAGCAGTACTTC	TRBJ2-7	NA	TRBV4-1	NA
CASSQASLSYNEQFF	TGTGCCAGCAGCCAAGCTAGTCTCTCCTACAATGAGCAGTTCTTC	TRBJ2-1	NA	TRBV4-2	NA
CASSFTPPSSGANVLTF	TGTGCCAGCAGTTTCACACCACCTAGCTCTGGGGCCAACGTCCTGACTTTC	TRBJ2-6	NA	TRBV27	NA
CASSEAGTGETYEQYF	TGTGCCAGCAGTGAAGCCGGGACAGGGGAAACCTACGAGCAGTACTTC	TRBJ2-7	NA	TRBV6-1	TRBD1
CASSLSRVGYNEQFF	TGTGCCAGCAGTTTATCGAGGGTGGGATACAATGAGCAGTTCTTC	TRBJ2-1	once	TRBV27	NA
CASEQGQYNSPLHF	TGTGCCAGCGAGCAGGGACAGTATAATTCACCCCTCCACTTT	TRBJ1-6	NA	TRBV5-6	TRBD1
CAWSPFQGLGAYEQYF	TGTGCCTGGAGTCCCTTCCAGGGACTAGGGGCCTACGAGCAGTACTTC	TRBJ2-7	once	TRBV30	TRBD2
CASSLVGGNTEAFF	TGTGCCAGCAGCTTGGTCGGGGGGAACACTGAAGCTTTCTTT	TRBJ1-1	once	TRBV5-5	NA
CSVIDRGRYEQYF	TGCAGCGTAATAGACAGGGGGCGTTACGAGCAGTACTTC	TRBJ2-7	NA	TRBV29-1	TRBD1
CASRRGANGYTF	TGCGCCAGCAGGCGGGGGGCGAACGGCTACACCTTC	TRBJ1-2	NA	TRBV5-1	NA
CASSFPPGTSYDNEQFF	TGTGCCAGCAGCTTCCCGCCCGGGACTAGCTACGACAATGAGCAGTTCTTC	TRBJ2-1	NA	TRBV7-9	TRBD2
CASSIGGTGYNEQFF	TGTGCCAGTAGTATAGGGGGGACAGGTTACAATGAGCAGTTCTTC	TRBJ2-1	NA	TRBV19	TRBD1